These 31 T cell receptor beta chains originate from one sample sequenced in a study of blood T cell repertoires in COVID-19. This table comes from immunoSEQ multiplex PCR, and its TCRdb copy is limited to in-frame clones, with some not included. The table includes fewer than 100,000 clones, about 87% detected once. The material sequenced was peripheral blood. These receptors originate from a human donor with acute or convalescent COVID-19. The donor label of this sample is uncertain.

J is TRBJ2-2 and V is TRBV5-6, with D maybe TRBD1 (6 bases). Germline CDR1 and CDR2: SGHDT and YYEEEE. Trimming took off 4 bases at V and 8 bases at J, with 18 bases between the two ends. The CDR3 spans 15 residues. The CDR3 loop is CASSKDRSWAGELFF. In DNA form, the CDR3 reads TGTGCCAGCAGCAAAGACAGGTCCTGGGCGGGGGAGCTGTTTTTT.

The CDR3 DNA reads TGTGCCAGCAATCCTGGGACAGGGAACTCGGAGGCACCCCTCCACTTT. This gives the protein CASNPGTGNSEAPLHF. The V call is TRBV5-4, the J call TRBJ1-6; TRBD1 matches at 9 bases. Germline V gives CDR1 SGHNT, CDR2 YYREEE (reference sequence). V lost 6 bases to trimming and J lost 11 bases; unmatched junction nucleotides: 15. This CDR3 is 16 amino acids long. Using reference TRBV5-4 and TRBJ1-6 for the parts outside the CDR3, the full variable domain is ETGVTQSPTHLIKTRGQQVTLRCSSQSGHNTVSWYQQALGQGPQFIFQYYREEENGRGNFPPRFSGLQFPNYSSELNVNALELDDSALYLCASNPGTGNSEAPLHFGNGTRLTVT.

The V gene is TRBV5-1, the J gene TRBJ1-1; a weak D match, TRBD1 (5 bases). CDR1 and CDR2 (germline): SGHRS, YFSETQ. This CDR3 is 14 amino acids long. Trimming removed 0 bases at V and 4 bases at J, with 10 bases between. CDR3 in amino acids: CASSLAQGGTEAFF. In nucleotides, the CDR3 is TGCGCCAGCAGCTTGGCGCAGGGAGGCACTGAAGCTTTCTTT. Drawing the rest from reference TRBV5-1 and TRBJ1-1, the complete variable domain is KAGVTQTPRYLIKTRGQQVTLSCSPISGHRSVSWYQQTPGQGLQFLFEYFSETQRNKGNFPGRFSGRQFSNSRSEMNVSTLELGDSALYLCASSLAQGGTEAFFGQGTRLTVV.

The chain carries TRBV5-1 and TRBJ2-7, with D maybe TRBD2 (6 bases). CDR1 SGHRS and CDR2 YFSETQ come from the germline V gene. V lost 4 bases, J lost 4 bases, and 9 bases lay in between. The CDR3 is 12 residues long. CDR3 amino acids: CASSPGVYEQYF. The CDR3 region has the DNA TGCGCCAGCAGCCCGGGAGTTTACGAGCAGTACTTC.

Here the CDR3 reads CASSHKRRSSYNEQFF. CDR3 nucleotides: TGTGCCAGCAGCCACAAGCGGAGGAGCTCCTACAATGAGCAGTTCTTC. V and J are TRBV3-1 (or the pseudogene TRBV3-2) and TRBJ2-1, with D possibly being TRBD2 (5 bases). CDR3 length: 16 residues. Per germline, CDR1 LGHDT and CDR2 YNNKEL (reference sequence). V was pared by 3 bases and J by 0 bases, with 12 bases between.

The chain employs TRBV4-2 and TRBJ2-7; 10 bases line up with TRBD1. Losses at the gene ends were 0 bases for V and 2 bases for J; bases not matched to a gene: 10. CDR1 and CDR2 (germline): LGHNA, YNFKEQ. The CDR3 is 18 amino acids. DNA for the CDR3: TGTGCCAGCAGCCAAGATTTTATTGACAGGGGGCCTACCTACGAGCAGTACTTC. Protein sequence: CASSQDFIDRGPTYEQYF.

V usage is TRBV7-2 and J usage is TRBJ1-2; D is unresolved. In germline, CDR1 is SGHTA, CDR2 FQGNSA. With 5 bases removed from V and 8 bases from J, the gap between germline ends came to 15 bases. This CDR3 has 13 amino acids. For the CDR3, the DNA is TGTGCCAGCAGCCCCCATGAATACGGGGGCTACACCTTC. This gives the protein CASSPHEYGGYTF.

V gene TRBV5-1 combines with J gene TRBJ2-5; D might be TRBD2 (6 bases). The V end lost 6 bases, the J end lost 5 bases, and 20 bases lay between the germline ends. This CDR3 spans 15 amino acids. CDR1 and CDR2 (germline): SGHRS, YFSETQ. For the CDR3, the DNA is TGCGCCAGCACGCCATTTGAAGGTCGGGGGGAGACCCAGTACTTC. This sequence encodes CASTPFEGRGETQYF.

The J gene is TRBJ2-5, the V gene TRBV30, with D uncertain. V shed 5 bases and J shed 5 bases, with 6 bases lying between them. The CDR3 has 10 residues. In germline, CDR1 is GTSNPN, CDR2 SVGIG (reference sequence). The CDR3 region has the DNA TGTGCCTGGGCGAGGGAGACCCAGTACTTC. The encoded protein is CAWARETQYF.

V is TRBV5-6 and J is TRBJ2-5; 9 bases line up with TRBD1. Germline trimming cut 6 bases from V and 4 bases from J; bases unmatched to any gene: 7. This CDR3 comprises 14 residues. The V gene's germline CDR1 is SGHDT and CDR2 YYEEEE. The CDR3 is CASTGTGLGETQYF. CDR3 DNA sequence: TGTGCCAGCACCGGGACAGGGCTAGGAGAGACCCAGTACTTC.

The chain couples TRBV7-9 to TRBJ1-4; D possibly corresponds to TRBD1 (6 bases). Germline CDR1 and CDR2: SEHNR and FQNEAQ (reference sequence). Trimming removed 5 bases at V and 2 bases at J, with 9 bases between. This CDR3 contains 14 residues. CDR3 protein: CASSLRGTNEKLFF. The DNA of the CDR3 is TGTGCCAGCAGCCTCAGGGGTACTAATGAAAAACTGTTTTTT.

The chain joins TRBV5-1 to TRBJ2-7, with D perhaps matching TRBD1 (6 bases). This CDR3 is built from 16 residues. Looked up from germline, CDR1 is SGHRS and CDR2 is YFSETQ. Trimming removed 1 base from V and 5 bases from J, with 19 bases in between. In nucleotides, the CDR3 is TGCGCCAGCAGCTTGAGTACGACGGACAGAGTCAACGAGCAGTACTTC. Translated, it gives CASSLSTTDRVNEQYF.

The CDR3 DNA reads as TGTACGACAGCAAGAAATGAAAAACTGTTTTTT. Amino acids: CTTARNEKLFF. The chain carries TRBV28 and TRBJ1-4; a weak D match, TRBD1 (5 bases). Germline V gene sequence: CDR1 MDHEN, CDR2 SYDVKM. The CDR3 contains 11 residues.

The DNA for the CDR3 is TGTGCCAGCTCACCACCGGGTATACAGGGAGCCTATGGCTACACCTTC. This sequence encodes CASSPPGIQGAYGYTF. The rearrangement joins TRBV18 to TRBJ1-2, with D possibly being TRBD1 (6 bases). The germline V gene encodes CDR1 KGHSH and CDR2 LQKENI. This CDR3 has 16 amino acids. V gave up 0 bases and J gave up 4 bases, with 15 bases separating them.

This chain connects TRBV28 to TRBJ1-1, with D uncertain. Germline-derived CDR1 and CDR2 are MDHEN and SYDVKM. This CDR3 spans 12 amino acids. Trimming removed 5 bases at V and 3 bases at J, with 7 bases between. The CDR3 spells CASSLGYTEAFF. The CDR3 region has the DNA TGTGCCAGCAGTCTAGGTTACACTGAAGCTTTCTTT.

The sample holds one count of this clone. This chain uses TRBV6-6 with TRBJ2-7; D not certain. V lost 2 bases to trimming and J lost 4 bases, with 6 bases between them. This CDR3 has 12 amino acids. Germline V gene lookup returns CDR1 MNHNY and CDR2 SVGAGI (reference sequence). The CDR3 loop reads CASSYTEYEQYF. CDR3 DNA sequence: TGTGCCAGCAGTTACACAGAATACGAGCAGTACTTC.

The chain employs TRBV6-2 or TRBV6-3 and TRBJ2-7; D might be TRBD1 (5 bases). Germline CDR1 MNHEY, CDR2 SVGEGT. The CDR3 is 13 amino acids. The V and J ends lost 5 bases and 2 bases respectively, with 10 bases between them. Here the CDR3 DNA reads TGTGCCAGCAGTGTGGACACTACCTACGAGCAGTACTTC. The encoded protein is CASSVDTTYEQYF.

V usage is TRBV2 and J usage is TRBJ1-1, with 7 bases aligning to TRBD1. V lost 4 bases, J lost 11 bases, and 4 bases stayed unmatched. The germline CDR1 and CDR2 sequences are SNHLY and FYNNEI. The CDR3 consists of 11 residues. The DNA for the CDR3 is TGTGCCAGCAGTGGACAGGGTTACGCTTTCTTT. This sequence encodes CASSGQGYAFF.

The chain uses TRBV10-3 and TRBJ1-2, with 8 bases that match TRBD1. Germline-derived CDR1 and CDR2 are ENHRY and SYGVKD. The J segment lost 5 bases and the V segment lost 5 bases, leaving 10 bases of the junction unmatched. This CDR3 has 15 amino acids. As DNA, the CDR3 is TGTGCCATCAGTCATGGGCAGGGGGCTTGGTATGGCTACACCTTC. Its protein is CAISHGQGAWYGYTF.

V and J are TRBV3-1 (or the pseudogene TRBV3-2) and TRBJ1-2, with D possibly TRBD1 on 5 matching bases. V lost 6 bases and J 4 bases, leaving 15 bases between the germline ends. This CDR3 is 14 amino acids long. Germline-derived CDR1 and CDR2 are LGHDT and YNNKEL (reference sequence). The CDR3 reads CASSSLRGGYGYTF. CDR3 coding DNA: TGTGCCAGCAGTTCTTTGCGGGGGGGCTATGGCTACACCTTC.

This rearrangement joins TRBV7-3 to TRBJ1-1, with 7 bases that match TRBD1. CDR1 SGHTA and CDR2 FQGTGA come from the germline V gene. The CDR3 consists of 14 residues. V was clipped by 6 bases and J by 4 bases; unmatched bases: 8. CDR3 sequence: CASSTGAPGTEAFF. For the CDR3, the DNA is TGTGCCAGCAGTACAGGGGCGCCTGGCACTGAAGCTTTCTTT.

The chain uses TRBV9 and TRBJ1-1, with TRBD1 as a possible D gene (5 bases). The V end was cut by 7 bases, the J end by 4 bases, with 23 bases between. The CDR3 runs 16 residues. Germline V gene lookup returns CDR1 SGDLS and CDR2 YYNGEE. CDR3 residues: CASGRAGSFSGTEAFF. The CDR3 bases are TGTGCCAGCGGCAGGGCAGGGAGTTTTAGCGGCACTGAAGCTTTCTTT. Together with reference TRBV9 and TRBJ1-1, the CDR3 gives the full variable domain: DSGVTQTPKHLITATGQRVTLRCSPRSGDLSVYWYQQSLDQGLQFLIQYYNGEERAKGNILERFSAQQFPDLHSELNLSSLELGDSALYFCASGRAGSFSGTEAFFGQGTRLTVV.

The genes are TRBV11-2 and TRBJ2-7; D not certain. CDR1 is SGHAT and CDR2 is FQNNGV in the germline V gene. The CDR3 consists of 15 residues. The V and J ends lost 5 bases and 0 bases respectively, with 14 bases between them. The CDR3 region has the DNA TGTGCCAGCAGCGCCAAGGCTGCTAGCTCCTACGAGCAGTACTTC. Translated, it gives CASSAKAASSYEQYF.

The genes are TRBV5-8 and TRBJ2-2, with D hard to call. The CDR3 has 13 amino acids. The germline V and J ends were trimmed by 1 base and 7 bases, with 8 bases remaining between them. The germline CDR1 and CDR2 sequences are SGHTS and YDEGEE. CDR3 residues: CASSLYLYGELFF. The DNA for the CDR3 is TGTGCCAGCAGCTTGTATTTGTACGGGGAGCTGTTTTTT.

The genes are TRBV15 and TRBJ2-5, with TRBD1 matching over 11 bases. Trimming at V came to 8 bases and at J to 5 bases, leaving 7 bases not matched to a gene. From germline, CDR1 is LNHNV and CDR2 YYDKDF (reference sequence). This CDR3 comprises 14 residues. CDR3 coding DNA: TGTGCCACCTCGCCGGACAGGGGGCGTGAGACCCAGTACTTC. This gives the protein CATSPDRGRETQYF.

The CDR3 nucleotides read TGTGCCAGCAGCTCCCCGGCCCAGGGAGGAAACACCATATATTTT. Its protein is CASSSPAQGGNTIYF. The chain joins TRBV7-6 to TRBJ1-3, with D tentatively TRBD1 (5 bases). The V end lost 4 bases, the J end lost 4 bases, and 14 bases lay between the germline ends. CDR1 is SGHVS and CDR2 is FNYEAQ in the germline V gene. This CDR3 is 15 amino acids long.

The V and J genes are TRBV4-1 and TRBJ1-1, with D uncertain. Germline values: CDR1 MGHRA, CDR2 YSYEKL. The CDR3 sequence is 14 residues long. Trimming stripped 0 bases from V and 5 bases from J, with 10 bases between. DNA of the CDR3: TGCGCCAGCAGCCAAGAACCAGTAACGACTGAAGCTTTCTTT. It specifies CASSQEPVTTEAFF.

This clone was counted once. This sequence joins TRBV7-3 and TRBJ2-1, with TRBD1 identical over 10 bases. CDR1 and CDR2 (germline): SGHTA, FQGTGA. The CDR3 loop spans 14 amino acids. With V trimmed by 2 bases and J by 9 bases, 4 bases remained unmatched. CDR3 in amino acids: CASSLGTGDGEQFF. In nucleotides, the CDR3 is TGTGCCAGCAGCTTAGGGACAGGGGACGGTGAGCAGTTCTTC.

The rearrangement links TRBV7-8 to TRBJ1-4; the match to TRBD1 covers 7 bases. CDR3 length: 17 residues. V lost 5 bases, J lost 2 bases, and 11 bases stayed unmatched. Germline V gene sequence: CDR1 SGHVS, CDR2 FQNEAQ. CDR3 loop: CASSRLPPGQTNEKLFF. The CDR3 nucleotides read TGTGCCAGCAGCCGTCTACCCCCGGGACAGACTAATGAAAAACTGTTTTTT.

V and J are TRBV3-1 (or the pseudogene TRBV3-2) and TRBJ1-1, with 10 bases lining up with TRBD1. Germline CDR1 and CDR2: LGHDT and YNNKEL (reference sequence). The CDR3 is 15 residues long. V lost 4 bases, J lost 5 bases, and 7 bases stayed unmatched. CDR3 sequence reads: CASSLRDRGQTEAFF. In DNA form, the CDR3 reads TGTGCCAGCAGCCTCCGGGACAGGGGACAGACTGAAGCTTTCTTT.

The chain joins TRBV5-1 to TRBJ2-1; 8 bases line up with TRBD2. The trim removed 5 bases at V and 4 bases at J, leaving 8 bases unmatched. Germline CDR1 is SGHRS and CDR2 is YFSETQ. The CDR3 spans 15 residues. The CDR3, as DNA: TGCGCCAGCAGTCCCAGCGGGGGACTTTACAATGAGCAGTTCTTC. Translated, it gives CASSPSGGLYNEQFF.